A single sample gave rise to the 27 T cell receptor beta chains below, sequenced in a study of vaccination effects on CD4 cells after COVID-19. Under the ViraFEST assay, PBMC were stimulated with viral peptide pools so that antigen-specific CD4+ T cells expanded. Sequencing was performed afterwards. Researchers isolated CD4+ T cells once around 11 days of culture had elapsed. The participants, recipients of two vaccine doses, got either BNT162b2 or mRNA-1273. These receptors are not linked to any known antigen. Measured with immunoSEQ multiplex PCR; TCRdb has only the in-frame clones, and not every one. The table has approximately 17,000 clones, 70% seen once. The sequences come from CD4+ T cells from PBMCs cultured with SARS-CoV-2 spike peptides, collected after COVID-19 vaccination. The receptors come from a human donor who received a COVID-19 vaccine.

The chain has TRBV10-3 and TRBJ1-3, with D unclear. The germline V gene has CDR1 ENHRY and CDR2 SYGVKD. V gave up 9 bases and J gave up 4 bases, with 10 bases separating them. The CDR3 length is 12 residues. The CDR3 DNA is TGTGCCATGTCTGTCGACGGAAACACCATATATTTT. It is translated as CAMSVDGNTIYF.

The genes are TRBV2 and TRBJ2-4; D is unclear. Trimming stripped 3 bases from V and 3 bases from J, with 9 bases between. The CDR3 runs 14 residues. CDR1 SNHLY and CDR2 FYNNEI come from the germline V gene. CDR3 sequence reads: CASSDLEFKNIQYF. CDR3 bases: TGTGCCAGCAGTGATTTGGAGTTCAAAAACATTCAGTACTTC.

This clone is medium-sized by share. CDR3 in DNA: TGTGCCAGCAGCTTAGAACTGACCGGGGAGCTGTTTTTT. Protein sequence: CASSLELTGELFF. The chain recombines TRBV5-5 with TRBJ2-2; no clear D gene. This CDR3 contains 13 residues. Germline V lookup: CDR1 SGHKS, CDR2 YYEKEE (reference sequence). Deletions cut 2 bases from V and 5 bases from J, with 7 bases between.

V usage is TRBV12-3 or TRBV12-4 and J usage is TRBJ1-1, with D maybe TRBD1 (5 bases). Trimming stripped 5 bases from V and 4 bases from J, with 11 bases between. The CDR3 consists of 13 residues. CDR3 DNA sequence: TGTGCCAGCAGTCCCCCGGGGGGCACTGAAGCTTTCTTT. Amino acids: CASSPPGGTEAFF.

The rearrangement links TRBV9 to TRBJ1-6; D unclear. CDR3 size: 16 residues. Germline V gene data show CDR1 as SGDLS and CDR2 as YYNGEE. V lost 0 bases and J 2 bases, leaving 9 bases between the germline ends. DNA for the CDR3: TGTGCCAGCAGCGTAGCCCTAAGGCCCTATAATTCACCCCTCCACTTT. It is translated as CASSVALRPYNSPLHF.

The V call is TRBV6-6, the J call TRBJ1-3; D remains ambiguous. V gave up 0 bases and J gave up 1 base, with 10 bases separating them. Germline lookup yields CDR1 MNHNY and CDR2 SVGAGI (reference sequence). The CDR3 runs 16 residues. In nucleotides, the CDR3 is TGTGCCAGCAGTTACTCGACCTCGTATTCTGGAAACACCATATATTTT. Residues: CASSYSTSYSGNTIYF.

This chain joins TRBV4-3 and TRBJ1-1; D gene unclear. V shed 4 bases and J shed 2 bases, with 11 bases lying between them. This CDR3 contains 14 residues. Per the germline V gene, CDR1 is LGHNA and CDR2 is YSLEER. CDR3 in amino acids: CASSPKTANTEAFF. The CDR3 bases are TGCGCCAGCAGCCCAAAAACGGCTAACACTGAAGCTTTCTTT.

V gene TRBV11-2 combines with J gene TRBJ1-1; TRBD1 is a possible D gene (5 bases). V was cut by 2 bases and J by 1 base, with 11 bases left in between. In germline, CDR1 is SGHAT, CDR2 FQNNGV. The CDR3 covers 15 residues. CDR3 loop: CASSLTPGGNTEAFF. The CDR3 coding sequence is TGTGCCAGCAGCTTAACCCCGGGGGGGAACACTGAAGCTTTCTTT.

J is TRBJ1-6 and V is TRBV5-6; D is undetermined. The CDR3 totals 13 residues. Germline values: CDR1 SGHDT, CDR2 YYEEEE. Trimming shortened V by 10 bases and J by 6 bases, and 14 bases separated the two germline ends. The CDR3: CARRAASNSPLHF. CDR3 DNA sequence: TGTGCCCGACGAGCCGCTAGTAATTCACCCCTCCACTTT. The variable domain in full, with the rest retrieved from reference TRBV5-6 and TRBJ1-6, is DAGVTQSPTHLIKTRGQQVTLRCSPKSGHDTVSWYQQALGQGPQFIFQYYEEEERQRGNFPDRFSGHQFPNYSSELNVNALLLGDSALYLCARRAASNSPLHFGNGTRLTVT.

V gene TRBV28 combines with J gene TRBJ2-7; TRBD1 might be the D (5 bases). V was clipped by 3 bases and J by 3 bases, with 6 bases between them. Germline assignment: CDR1 MDHEN and CDR2 SYDVKM. This CDR3 region has 12 residues. CDR3 amino acids: CASSLGHYEQYF. In DNA, the CDR3 is TGTGCCAGCAGTTTGGGGCACTACGAGCAGTACTTC. Filled out from reference TRBV28 and TRBJ2-7, the complete variable domain reads DVKVTQSSRYLVKRTGEKVFLECVQDMDHENMFWYRQDPGLGLRLIYFSYDVKMKEKGDIPEGYSVSREKKERFSLILESASTNQTSMYLCASSLGHYEQYFGPGTRLTVT.

V and J are TRBV2 and TRBJ1-2; D uncertain. With 5 bases removed from V and 0 bases from J, the gap between germline ends came to 13 bases. CDR1 and CDR2 (germline): SNHLY, FYNNEI. CDR3 size: 15 residues. The CDR3 reads CASSLGRTANYGYTF. The CDR3 bases are TGTGCCAGCAGTCTCGGACGGACCGCTAACTATGGCTACACCTTC.

This clone has only one observation. The V and J genes are TRBV27 and TRBJ2-1; 16 bases align to TRBD2. V was pared by 6 bases and J by 6 bases, with 11 bases of the junction left unmatched. Germline V gene data show CDR1 as MNHEY and CDR2 as SMNVEV (reference sequence). The CDR3 is 18 residues long. The CDR3 nucleotides read TGTGCCAGCAGGGGGACTAGCGGGAGGGAAGGGTGGTCCAATGAGCAGTTCTTC. Translating it yields CASRGTSGREGWSNEQFF.

The chain links TRBV30 to TRBJ1-2; D gene unclear. Germline V gene lookup returns CDR1 GTSNPN and CDR2 SVGIG (reference sequence). CDR3 size: 12 residues. V was trimmed by 6 bases and J by 1 base, leaving 9 bases between them. CDR3 sequence reads: CACQRFNYGYTF. CDR3 nucleotides: TGTGCCTGTCAGAGGTTTAACTATGGCTACACCTTC.

V usage is TRBV3-1 (or the pseudogene TRBV3-2) and J usage is TRBJ2-5; the D gene could be TRBD1 or TRBD2 (8 bases each). Germline assignment: CDR1 LGHDT and CDR2 YNNKEL (reference sequence). This CDR3 is 16 amino acids long. V was trimmed by 8 bases and J by 1 base, leaving 20 bases between them. CDR3 DNA sequence: TGTGCCAGCCAGTGGGAGCGGGGGACAGGCCAAGAGACCCAGTACTTC. Encoded protein: CASQWERGTGQETQYF.

V and J are TRBV27 and TRBJ2-2; D is possibly TRBD1 (5 bases). Trimming shortened V by 7 bases and J by 1 base, and 10 bases separated the two germline ends. Per germline, CDR1 MNHEY and CDR2 SMNVEV (reference sequence). The CDR3 sequence is 14 residues long. CDR3 nucleotide sequence: TGTGCCAGCAAAATAACAGGGAACACCGGGGAGCTGTTTTTT. It encodes CASKITGNTGELFF.

The CDR3 loop is CASSSASGRAYNEQFF. CDR3 DNA sequence: TGTGCCAGCAGCTCCGCTAGCGGGAGGGCGTACAATGAGCAGTTCTTC. The V gene is TRBV7-9, the J gene TRBJ2-1, with 12 bases lining up with TRBD2. Trimming cost V 4 bases and J 4 bases; bases outside gene matches: 5. Germline assignment: CDR1 SEHNR and CDR2 FQNEAQ (reference sequence). The CDR3 is made up of 16 amino acids. The full variable domain, with the rest looked up from reference TRBV7-9 and TRBJ2-1, is DTGVSQNPRHKITKRGQNVTFRCDPISEHNRLYWYRQTLGQGPEFLTYFQNEAQLEKSRLLSDRFSAERPKGSFSTLEIQRTEQGDSAMYLCASSSASGRAYNEQFFGPGTRLTVL.

CDR3 region: CASSDWTETFNYGYTF. In nucleotides, the CDR3 is TGTGCCAGCAGTGACTGGACAGAAACTTTCAACTATGGCTACACCTTC. V usage is TRBV6-1 and J usage is TRBJ1-2; weak D call: TRBD1 (6 bases). With 3 bases removed from V and 2 bases from J, the gap between germline ends came to 16 bases. The CDR3 is 16 amino acids. Germline lookup yields CDR1 MNHNS and CDR2 SASEGT.

This clone has a single count. Here the CDR3 reads CASSDWGYRTEAFF. The CDR3 DNA sequence: TGTGCCAGTAGTGACTGGGGGTATAGGACTGAAGCTTTCTTT. The chain is built from TRBV19 and TRBJ1-1, with D possibly matching TRBD1 (5 bases). Per germline, CDR1 LNHDA and CDR2 SQIVND (reference sequence). Trimming removed 5 bases at V and 5 bases at J, with 15 bases between. This CDR3 comprises 14 residues.

This clone was observed a single time. The chain couples TRBV28 to TRBJ1-2; TRBD1 matches at 11 bases. Germline V gene data show CDR1 as MDHEN and CDR2 as SYDVKM. The V segment lost 8 bases and the J segment 8 bases; nucleotides outside the gene matches: 19. This CDR3 has 17 residues. DNA of the CDR3: TGTGCCAGCGACCTAGGGGGACAGGGGGTATACGGAGGGGGCTACACCTTC. It is translated as CASDLGGQGVYGGGYTF.

This chain connects TRBV7-9 to TRBJ2-6; perhaps D is TRBD1 or TRBD2 (5 bases each). The CDR3 spans 14 residues. Germline CDR1 reads SEHNR; CDR2 reads FQNEAQ (reference sequence). Trimming removed 5 bases from V and 11 bases from J, with 16 bases in between. CDR3 bases: TGTGCCAGCAGCGAACCCGGGACGCTTCACGTCCTGACTTTC. Protein sequence: CASSEPGTLHVLTF.

This clone has more than one count but fewer than ten. This chain connects TRBV4-3 to TRBJ1-3; no clear D gene. The CDR3 has 14 amino acids. The V gene's germline CDR1 is LGHNA and CDR2 YSLEER. Trimming removed 0 bases at V and 0 bases at J, with 3 bases between. CDR3: CASSQESSGNTIYF. CDR3 DNA: TGCGCCAGCAGCCAAGAAAGCTCTGGAAACACCATATATTTT.

The gene calls are TRBV9 and TRBJ2-1; TRBD2 matches at 9 bases. V gave up 2 bases and J gave up 1 base; unmatched junction bases: 1. The germline CDR1 and CDR2 sequences are SGDLS and YYNGEE. This CDR3 contains 15 residues. The chain's CDR3 is CASSVTSGSYNEQFF. As DNA, the CDR3 is TGTGCCAGCAGCGTGACTAGCGGTTCCTACAATGAGCAGTTCTTC. Looking up the rest from reference TRBV9 and TRBJ2-1 gives the full variable domain: DSGVTQTPKHLITATGQRVTLRCSPRSGDLSVYWYQQSLDQGLQFLIQYYNGEERAKGNILERFSAQQFPDLHSELNLSSLELGDSALYFCASSVTSGSYNEQFFGPGTRLTVL.

The V call is TRBV10-2, the J call TRBJ1-1; 10 nucleotides match TRBD1. This CDR3 comprises 15 residues. Trimming took 5 bases from V and 3 from J; bases not matched to a gene: 6. Looked up from germline, CDR1 is WSHSY and CDR2 is SAAADI. CDR3 sequence (DNA): TGCGCCAGCAGTTTCCCGGGACAGGGGCACACTGAAGCTTTCTTT. Protein sequence: CASSFPGQGHTEAFF.

The table lists this clone with a few counts. The J gene is TRBJ1-4, the V gene TRBV5-1; D might be TRBD1 (5 bases). The CDR3 runs 16 residues. The germline V and J ends were trimmed by 0 bases and 8 bases, with 17 bases remaining between them. Germline V lookup: CDR1 SGHRS, CDR2 YFSETQ. The CDR3 spells CASSLVGADFGEKLFF. Here the CDR3 DNA reads TGCGCCAGCAGCTTGGTCGGGGCGGATTTTGGAGAAAAACTGTTTTTT.

The rearrangement uses TRBV11-1 and TRBJ2-5; D is undetermined. CDR3 length: 14 amino acids. Germline V gene sequence: CDR1 SGHAT, CDR2 FQDESV (reference sequence). V was clipped by 1 base and J by 7 bases, with 13 bases between them. The CDR3 bases are TGTGCCAGCAGCTTAGGTGGGATTACGGCGACCCAGTACTTC. Translating it yields CASSLGGITATQYF.

This clone was seen only a few times. The chain has TRBV4-1 and TRBJ2-7; D possibly corresponds to TRBD2 (6 bases). The germline gives CDR1 MGHRA, CDR2 YSYEKL. Trimming took off 4 bases at V and 6 bases at J, with 16 bases between the two ends. The CDR3 is 14 residues long. The CDR3 nucleotides are TGCGCCAGCAGCCCGGACGCGGGGACTGGCGAGCAGTACTTC. Translating it yields CASSPDAGTGEQYF.

The chain recombines TRBV3-1 (or the pseudogene TRBV3-2) with TRBJ1-1, with a tentative D call TRBD1 (5 bases). CDR1 LGHDT and CDR2 YNNKEL come from the germline V gene (reference sequence). Between the trimmed V and J ends, which lost 8 bases and 1 base, there was a span of 17 bases. This CDR3 region has 15 residues. The CDR3 coding sequence is TGTGCCAGCGGACCGATTGGGGGAGGGAACACTGAAGCTTTCTTT. Encoded protein: CASGPIGGGNTEAFF.